Listed below are T cell receptor beta chains from one sample, sequenced in a study of blood T cell repertoires in COVID-19. Here immunoSEQ multiplex PCR was the method, and the copy in TCRdb shows in-frame clones only, minus some. The sample lists 200,000 to 250,000 clones, over 80% occurring once. The sequencing input was PBMCs or T cells enriched from blood (not recorded which). These receptors came from a woman aged 25-40 years who had been exposed to COVID-19. Both conserved end residues are part of each CDR3. Each record gives: J gene, clone size, D gene, V gene, CDR3 length, CDR3 DNA, CDR3 protein. The D gene is left open where the match is weak. Not every row has a clone size; where given, it reads once, few, many or a size class.

TRBJ1-1 | - | - | TRBV24-1 | 17 | TGTGCCACCAGTGATTCCTCGCGGGGGGCAGGGGACACTGAAGCTTTCTTT | CATSDSSRGAGDTEAFF
TRBJ2-2 | - | TRBD2 | TRBV27 | 16 | TGTGCCAGCAGTTTAGAAACTAGCGGGATCGCCGGGGAGCTGTTTTTT | CASSLETSGIAGELFF
TRBJ1-4 | - | TRBD1 | TRBV5-4 | 15 | TGTGCCAGCAGCTTTGGACAGGGCTCTAATGAAAAACTGTTTTTT | CASSFGQGSNEKLFF
TRBJ1-4 | - | - | TRBV9 | 15 | TGTGCCAGCAGCGTTGCGGGGCGTGCTAATGAAAAACTGTTTTTT | CASSVAGRANEKLFF
TRBJ1-1 | - | TRBD1 | TRBV12-5 | 14 | TGTGCTAGTGGCACGACAGGGGGCAGAACTGAAGCTTTCTTT | CASGTTGGRTEAFF
TRBJ1-1 | - | TRBD1 | TRBV12-3/TRBV12-4 | 13 | TGTGCCAGCAAGACAGGGTGGAACACTGAAGCTTTCTTT | CASKTGWNTEAFF
TRBJ2-3 | - | - | TRBV29-1 | 11 | TGCAGCGCCGAAGCCCCAGATACGCAGTATTTT | CSAEAPDTQYF
TRBJ2-1 | - | - | TRBV28 | 17 | TGTGCCAGCAGTTTCCCTAGTCTCAGACGGAAAGACAATGAGCAGTTCTTC | CASSFPSLRRKDNEQFF
TRBJ2-7 | - | TRBD1 | TRBV6-5 | 13 | TGTGCCAGCAAAGCGGGACAGGGGTACGAGCAGTACTTC | CASKAGQGYEQYF
TRBJ2-3 | - | TRBD2 | TRBV28 | 16 | TGTGCCAGCAGGGGGACTAGCGGGAGTTATGGTGATACGCAGTATTTT | CASRGTSGSYGDTQYF
TRBJ2-3 | - | TRBD2 | TRBV9 | 15 | TGTGCCAGCAGCGCTCCCGGGACTAGCGGAGGTACGCAGTATTTT | CASSAPGTSGGTQYF
TRBJ2-7 | - | TRBD1 | TRBV5-4 | 16 | TGTGCCAGCAGCTCCCCGGGACAGGTTCTATCCTACGAGCAGTACTTC | CASSSPGQVLSYEQYF
TRBJ2-7 | - | TRBD2 | TRBV7-2 | 14 | TGTGCCAGCAGCGTAGCTAGCGGGATCCACGAGCAGTACTTC | CASSVASGIHEQYF
TRBJ2-2 | - | - | TRBV29-1 | 18 | TGCAGCGTTGGGGCCCTCCTTGACGGAGGGGCTAAGAACGGGGAGCTGTTTTTT | CSVGALLDGGAKNGELFF
TRBJ1-2 | - | - | TRBV10-2 | 13 | TGCGCCAGCACCCCGGGAGTCAACTATGGCTACACCTTC | CASTPGVNYGYTF
TRBJ1-4 | once | - | TRBV6-5 | 15 | TGTGCCAGCAGTACCAATTCGGGAGCTAATGAAAAACTGTTTTTT | CASSTNSGANEKLFF
TRBJ2-1 | - | - | TRBV7-9 | 13 | TGTGCCAGCACTGGACTCCCTGACAATGAGCAGTTCTTC | CASTGLPDNEQFF
TRBJ1-5 | - | - | TRBV19 | 16 | TGTGCCAGTATTCGGAAGACAGGTTCTAGCAATCAGCCCCAGCATTTT | CASIRKTGSSNQPQHF
TRBJ1-3 | few | - | TRBV30 | 13 | TGTGCCTGGAGTCGGACAGCTGGAAACACCATATATTTT | CAWSRTAGNTIYF
TRBJ2-1 | - | TRBD2 | TRBV5-1 | 17 | TGCGCCAGCAGCTTGGCGGCCGGCGGGAGTCGGGACAATGAGCAGTTCTTC | CASSLAAGGSRDNEQFF
TRBJ2-5 | - | - | TRBV11-2 | 17 | TGTGCCAGCAAGATGACCCGACAGATGGGGTACCAAGAGACCCAGTACTTC | CASKMTRQMGYQETQYF
TRBJ1-3 | - | - | TRBV14 | 13 | TGTGCCAGCAGCGCGGGGTTTGGAAACACCATATATTTT | CASSAGFGNTIYF
TRBJ1-2 | - | TRBD1 | TRBV4-1 | 14 | TGCGCCAGCAGCCCGGGACAGCAAGAGGGAGGCTACACCTTC | CASSPGQQEGGYTF
TRBJ2-3 | - | TRBD1 | TRBV10-1 | 14 | TGCGCCAGCAGTGAGACAGGGGTGGCAGATACGCAGTATTTT | CASSETGVADTQYF
TRBJ1-6 | - | - | TRBV21-1 | 15 | TGTGCCAGCAGCCTCGGTGAGGGGTCGCGGGAGGACCTCCACTTT | CASSLGEGSREDLHF
TRBJ1-1 | - | TRBD1 | TRBV5-1 | 15 | TGCGCCAGCAGCTCGGAGGGGGCTAAATACACTGAAGCTTTCTTT | CASSSEGAKYTEAFF
TRBJ1-6 | - | - | TRBV5-6 | 16 | TGTGCCAGCAGCTTGTTCCTACAGGACTATAATTCACCCCTCCACTTT | CASSLFLQDYNSPLHF
TRBJ2-1 | once | - | TRBV5-1 | 12 | TGCGCCAGCAGCTACCGGGGAGATGAGCAGTTCTTC | CASSYRGDEQFF
TRBJ2-7 | - | TRBD2 | TRBV14 | 14 | TGTGCCAGCAGCCATAGACTAGCGAACTACGAGCAGTACTTC | CASSHRLANYEQYF